Below are 16 T cell receptor beta chains sequenced from a single sample in a study of T-cell reconstitution after alpha-beta-depleted transplantation in children. Unique molecular identifiers were used to barcode this TCRbeta library. TCRdb called the PCR reads again in MiXCR, with one record for every CDR3 protein. The sample has several thousand distinct CDR3 sequences; 4% to 5.5% are singletons. Sequences were derived from PBMCs, mostly from graft donor cells, sampled 180 days after TCRalphabeta/CD19-depleted stem cell transplant. The receptors were gathered from a child less than two years old who had a stem cell transplant for acute myeloid leukemia, so the T cells may come from the graft donor.

This clonotype was seen repeatedly, ten times or more. V usage is TRBV6-5 and J usage is TRBJ1-4; tentatively, D is TRBD1 (5 bases). Germline-derived CDR1 and CDR2 are MNHEY and SVGAGI. V lost 7 bases, J lost 0 bases, and 9 bases lay in between. This CDR3 contains 14 residues. CDR3 sequence reads: CASNTGTTNEKLFF. CDR3 in DNA: TGTGCCAGCAACACAGGCACAACTAATGAAAAACTGTTTTTT.

J is TRBJ2-2 and V is TRBV28; D is unclear. The CDR3 covers 13 residues. Germline values: CDR1 MDHEN, CDR2 SYDVKM. With 6 bases removed from V and 6 bases from J, the gap between germline ends came to 11 bases. For the CDR3, the DNA is TGTGCCAGCAGACTGCAGGACGCCGGGGAGCTGTTTTTT. It yields the protein CASRLQDAGELFF.

This clonotype was counted ten times or more. V usage is TRBV5-1 and J usage is TRBJ2-3, with 9 bases lining up with TRBD1. V trimming: 6 bases; J trimming: 1 base; junction bases outside the gene matches: 12. This CDR3 region has 17 residues. Germline V CDR1 and CDR2: SGHRS, YFSETQ. The CDR3: CASTSLLGTGRTDTQYF. The CDR3 region has the DNA TGCGCCAGCACCTCTTTACTCGGGACAGGGCGCACAGATACGCAGTATTTT.

This clonotype was counted ten times or more. V is TRBV20-1 and J is TRBJ2-7; 8 bases line up with TRBD2. Trimming cost V 5 bases and J 7 bases; bases outside gene matches: 10. The germline V gene encodes CDR1 DFQATT and CDR2 SNEGSKA (reference sequence). This CDR3 contains 13 residues. Here the CDR3 reads CSASAGVAREQYF. CDR3 bases: TGCAGTGCTTCAGCGGGAGTAGCGCGGGAGCAGTACTTC.

This clonotype was seen at least ten times. This rearrangement joins TRBV7-9 to TRBJ2-7, with D maybe TRBD2 (5 bases). The V gene's germline CDR1 is SEHNR and CDR2 FQNEAQ (reference sequence). The CDR3 is 17 residues long. Trimming removed 5 bases from V and 6 bases from J, with 26 bases in between. The CDR3: CASSPPRWTPSRVEQYF. CDR3 DNA: TGTGCCAGCAGCCCCCCCCGGTGGACTCCTAGCCGTGTCGAGCAGTACTTC.

This rearrangement joins TRBV21-1 to TRBJ2-5; TRBD1 reflects the table's D call only, with no check against the DNA. TRBV21-1 is deemed a pseudogene. This CDR3 is built from 16 residues. The CDR3 DNA follows: TGTGCCAGCAGCAAACACGACAGCAATAAACAAGAGACCCAGTACTTC. Protein product: CASSKHDSNKQETQYF.

This clonotype was counted many times. In DNA, the CDR3 is TGTGCCAGCAGCCAAGATTTCCTAGCGGGAGTTTTCACCGGGGAGCTGTTTTTT. Translation gives CASSQDFLAGVFTGELFF. This chain links TRBV4-2 with TRBJ2-2; 10 nucleotides align to TRBD2. The V and J ends lost 0 bases and 4 bases, in that order; junction bases with no gene match: 8. The CDR3 has 18 residues. Looked up from germline, CDR1 is LGHNA and CDR2 is YNFKEQ.

This clonotype has ten or more counts. V and J are TRBV29-1 and TRBJ2-1, with 10 bases identical to TRBD2. CDR3 length equals 16 residues. The germline CDR1 and CDR2 sequences are SQVTM and ANQGSEA. Trimming took 6 bases from V and 6 from J; bases not matched to a gene: 14. In DNA form, the CDR3 reads TGCAGCGTCGTACTCTATTCTAGCGGGGGCGGCAATGAGCAGTTCTTC. Encoded protein: CSVVLYSSGGGNEQFF.

This clonotype came up many times. This CDR3 is CASSPLAGTADNEQFF. As DNA, the CDR3 is TGTGCCAGCTCACCCTTAGCGGGAACCGCCGACAATGAGCAGTTCTTC. The rearrangement joins TRBV18 to TRBJ2-1; 8 bases map to TRBD2. Per the germline V gene, CDR1 is KGHSH and CDR2 is LQKENI. This CDR3 comprises 16 residues. Germline trimming cut 3 bases from V and 5 bases from J; bases unmatched to any gene: 9.

This clonotype was counted many times. This rearrangement joins TRBV19 to TRBJ1-5; D is perhaps TRBD1 (6 bases). Trimming took 3 bases from V and 4 from J, leaving 13 bases between them. Germline V gene sequence: CDR1 LNHDA, CDR2 SQIVND (reference sequence). This CDR3 contains 15 residues. The DNA of the CDR3 is TGTGCCAGTAGTATCAGACAGGCTGCAAATCAGCCCCAGCATTTT. Its protein product is CASSIRQAANQPQHF.

This clonotype has at least ten counts. The chain joins TRBV28 to TRBJ2-3; 7 bases fit TRBD2. The CDR3 runs 20 residues. Germline V CDR1 and CDR2: MDHEN, SYDVKM. Trimming removed 4 bases from V and 3 bases from J; junction bases left unmatched: 22. CDR3 region: CASSSPWGPSARENTDTQYF. The CDR3 coding sequence is TGTGCCAGCAGTTCCCCCTGGGGTCCTTCGGCGCGGGAGAATACAGATACGCAGTATTTT.

Ten or more counts support this clonotype. This rearrangement joins TRBV7-9 to TRBJ2-4; D gene ambiguous. The CDR3 is 15 amino acids. Trimming removed 5 bases at V and 0 bases at J, with 11 bases between. Germline V gene lookup returns CDR1 SEHNR and CDR2 FQNEAQ (reference sequence). CDR3 protein: CASSPRGLAKNIQYF. DNA for the CDR3: TGTGCCAGCAGCCCCCGAGGTTTAGCCAAAAACATTCAGTACTTC.

This clonotype qualifies as medium-sized. The germline gene is not matched at one end of the junction; a read error may be the cause. The chain uses TRBV29-1 and TRBJ2-5; 13 positions agree with TRBD2. The germline V gene encodes CDR1 SQVTM and CDR2 ANQGSEA. This CDR3 has 15 residues. The CDR3 loop reads CSVEGLAGVVETQYF. In DNA form, the CDR3 reads TGCAGCGTCGAAGGACTAGCGGGAGTTGTGGAGACCCAGTACTTC.

This clonotype is medium-sized within its sample. V gene TRBV29-1 combines with J gene TRBJ2-5; 15 bases map to TRBD2. V lost 8 bases to trimming and J lost 3 bases; unmatched junction nucleotides: 4. The CDR3 consists of 14 residues. CDR1 and CDR2 from the germline V gene are SQVTM and ANQGSEA. The CDR3 DNA sequence: TGCAGCACGGGGACTAGCGGGAGGAAAGAGACCCAGTACTTC. Translated: CSTGTSGRKETQYF.

This clonotype was counted at least ten times. CDR3 nucleotides: TGTGCCAGCAGCCCCCGCCGATCGACAGGGGCGCCCCACGAGCAGTACTTC. This sequence encodes CASSPRRSTGAPHEQYF. The chain is built from TRBV9 and TRBJ2-7; 8 positions match TRBD1. The length of the CDR3 is 17 residues. Germline assignment: CDR1 SGDLS and CDR2 YYNGEE. V gave up 4 bases and J gave up 5 bases; unmatched junction bases: 17.

In this sample, this clonotype turned up many times. The rearrangement links TRBV27 to TRBJ2-7; perhaps D is TRBD1 or TRBD2 (6 bases each). CDR3 size: 14 residues. V lost 4 bases and J lost 6, with 16 bases in between. Germline CDR1 MNHEY, CDR2 SMNVEV (reference sequence). The CDR3 spells CASSWGANRGEQYF. CDR3 bases: TGTGCCAGCAGTTGGGGGGCAAATCGAGGCGAGCAGTACTTC.